The rows below give T cell receptor beta chains drawn from one sample of a study of control samples from healthy donors and cancer patients. Profiling relied on immunoSEQ multiplex PCR, and the TCRdb table lists in-frame clones only, not all of them. The top ten clones hold about 0.94% of a sample with about 160,000 clones, 96% of them seen once. What was sequenced was blood. Receptors originate from a woman aged 30 to 39 in good health. The CDR3 runs from the conserved cysteine through the conserved F or W. D genes are given only for firm matches. Rows may omit the clone size; those that give it use once, few, many or a size class.

clone_size	j_call	d_call	v_call	cdr3_aa	cdr3_nt
-	TRBJ2-1	TRBD2	TRBV2	CASSEMGLAGDNEQFF	TGTGCCAGCAGTGAGATGGGACTAGCGGGGGACAATGAGCAGTTCTTC
-	TRBJ2-7	-	TRBV18	CASSPPSPYEQYF	TGTGCCAGCTCACCTCCATCCCCCTACGAGCAGTACTTC
-	TRBJ1-3	-	TRBV6-5	CASSYRQASSGNTIYF	TGTGCCAGCAGTTACCGACAGGCAAGCTCTGGAAACACCATATATTTT
-	TRBJ2-1	-	TRBV3-1/TRBV3-2	CASSPAFNEQFF	TGTGCCAGCAGCCCAGCGTTCAATGAGCAGTTCTTC
-	TRBJ2-1	TRBD2	TRBV6-5	CASTSGGEQFF	TGTGCCAGCACTAGCGGGGGGGAGCAGTTCTTC
once	TRBJ2-1	-	TRBV29-1	CSVEGIVGPGGYNEQFF	TGCAGCGTTGAGGGGATAGTCGGGCCTGGAGGCTACAATGAGCAGTTCTTC
-	TRBJ1-1	-	TRBV6-5	CAGRTAGGTEAFF	TGTGCCGGCCGAACAGCCGGAGGCACTGAAGCTTTCTTT
-	TRBJ1-2	-	TRBV18	CASSPRGDYGYTF	TGTGCCAGCTCACCAAGGGGGGACTATGGCTACACCTTC
-	TRBJ1-2	-	TRBV6-4	CASSEWVLDGYTF	TGTGCCAGCAGTGAGTGGGTTTTGGATGGCTACACCTTC
-	TRBJ1-1	TRBD1	TRBV7-9	CASSLEGTGREAFF	TGTGCCAGCAGCTTAGAAGGGACAGGGAGAGAAGCTTTCTTT
-	TRBJ2-4	-	TRBV12-3/TRBV12-4	CASSPGGRDIQYF	TGTGCCAGCAGTCCCGGCGGTCGGGACATTCAGTACTTC
-	TRBJ1-2	-	TRBV3-1/TRBV3-2	CASSHLGELGGYTF	TGTGCCAGCAGCCATCTAGGGGAGTTGGGTGGCTACACCTTC
-	TRBJ2-1	TRBD2	TRBV4-1	CASRRASGYNEQFF	TGCGCCAGCAGAAGGGCTAGCGGATACAATGAGCAGTTCTTC
-	TRBJ1-1	-	TRBV19	CASSINRAASTEAFF	TGTGCCAGTAGTATAAACAGGGCCGCGAGCACTGAAGCTTTCTTT
-	TRBJ2-5	TRBD2	TRBV5-1	CASSLRTSGSAETQYF	TGCGCCAGCAGCTTGAGAACTAGCGGATCGGCGGAGACCCAGTACTTC